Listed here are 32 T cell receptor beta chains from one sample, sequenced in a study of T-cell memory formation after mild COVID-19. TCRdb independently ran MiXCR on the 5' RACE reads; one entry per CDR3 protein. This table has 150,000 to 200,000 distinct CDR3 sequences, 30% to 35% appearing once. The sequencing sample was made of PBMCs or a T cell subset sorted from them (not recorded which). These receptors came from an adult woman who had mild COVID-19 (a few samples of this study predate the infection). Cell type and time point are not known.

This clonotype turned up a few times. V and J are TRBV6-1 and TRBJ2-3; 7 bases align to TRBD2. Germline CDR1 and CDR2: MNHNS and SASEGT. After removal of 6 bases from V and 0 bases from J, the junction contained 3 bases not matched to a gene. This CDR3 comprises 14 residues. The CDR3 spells CASRWGGSTDTQYF. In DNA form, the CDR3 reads TGTGCCAGCAGGTGGGGGGGTAGCACAGATACGCAGTATTTT.

The CDR3 region is CASIKQGAVTEAFF. DNA of the CDR3: TGTGCCAGCATAAAACAGGGGGCTGTCACTGAAGCTTTCTTT. The chain couples TRBV7-9 to TRBJ1-1; 9 positions agree with TRBD1. This CDR3 has 14 residues. CDR1 is SEHNR and CDR2 is FQNEAQ in the germline V gene (reference sequence). After removal of 7 bases from V and 4 bases from J, the junction contained 7 bases not matched to a gene. Full variable domain (outside the CDR3, taken from reference TRBV7-9 and TRBJ1-1): DTGVSQNPRHKITKRGQNVTFRCDPISEHNRLYWYRQTLGQGPEFLTYFQNEAQLEKSRLLSDRFSAERPKGSFSTLEIQRTEQGDSAMYLCASIKQGAVTEAFFGQGTRLTVV.

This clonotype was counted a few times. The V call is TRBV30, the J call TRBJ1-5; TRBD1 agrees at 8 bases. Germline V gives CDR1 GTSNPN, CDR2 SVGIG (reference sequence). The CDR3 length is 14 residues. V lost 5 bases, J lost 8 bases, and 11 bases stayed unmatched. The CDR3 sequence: CAWDRQGAREPQHF. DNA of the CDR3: TGTGCCTGGGATCGGCAGGGGGCGAGGGAGCCCCAGCATTTT.

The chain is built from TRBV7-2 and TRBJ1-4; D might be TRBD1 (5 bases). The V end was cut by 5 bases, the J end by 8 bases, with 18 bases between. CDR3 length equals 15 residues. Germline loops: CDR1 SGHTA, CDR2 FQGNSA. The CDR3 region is CASSVTGTNGEKLFF. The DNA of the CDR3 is TGTGCCAGCAGCGTTACCGGGACCAACGGCGAAAAACTGTTTTTT. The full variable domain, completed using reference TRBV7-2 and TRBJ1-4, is GAGVSQSPSNKVTEKGKDVELRCDPISGHTALYWYRQSLGQGLEFLIYFQGNSAPDKSGLPSDRFSAERTGGSVSTLTIQRTQQEDSAVYLCASSVTGTNGEKLFFGSGTQLSVL.

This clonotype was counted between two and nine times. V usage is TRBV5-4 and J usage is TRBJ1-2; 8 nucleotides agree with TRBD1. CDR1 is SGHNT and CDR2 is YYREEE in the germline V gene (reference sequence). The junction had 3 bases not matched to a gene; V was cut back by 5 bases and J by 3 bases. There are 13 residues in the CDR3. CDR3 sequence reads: CASRPGQDYGYTF. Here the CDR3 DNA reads TGTGCCAGCAGGCCGGGACAGGACTATGGCTACACCTTC.

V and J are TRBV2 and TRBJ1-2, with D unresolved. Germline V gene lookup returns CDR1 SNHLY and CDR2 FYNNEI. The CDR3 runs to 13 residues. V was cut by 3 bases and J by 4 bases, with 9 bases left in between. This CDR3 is CASSERTTYGYTF. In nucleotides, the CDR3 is TGTGCCAGCAGTGAGAGAACTACCTATGGCTACACCTTC.

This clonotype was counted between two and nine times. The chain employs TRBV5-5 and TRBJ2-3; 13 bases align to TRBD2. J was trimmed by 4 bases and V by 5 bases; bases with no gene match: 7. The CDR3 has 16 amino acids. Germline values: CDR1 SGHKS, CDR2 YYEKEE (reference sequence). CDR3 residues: CASSFRLAGGPDTQYF. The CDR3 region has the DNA TGTGCCAGCAGTTTTAGACTAGCGGGGGGCCCAGATACGCAGTATTTT.

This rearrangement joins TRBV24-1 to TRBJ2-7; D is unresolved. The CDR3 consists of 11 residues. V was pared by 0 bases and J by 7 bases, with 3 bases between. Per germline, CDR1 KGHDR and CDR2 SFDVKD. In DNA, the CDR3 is TGTGCCACCAGTGATTTGGGGGAGCAGTACTTC. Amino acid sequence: CATSDLGEQYF.

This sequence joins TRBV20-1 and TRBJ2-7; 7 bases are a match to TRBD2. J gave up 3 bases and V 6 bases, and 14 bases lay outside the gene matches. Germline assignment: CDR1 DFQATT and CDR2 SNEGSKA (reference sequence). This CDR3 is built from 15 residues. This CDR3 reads CSAPPGVGTNYEQYF. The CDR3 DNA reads TGCAGTGCCCCCCCGGGGGTCGGGACTAACTACGAGCAGTACTTC.

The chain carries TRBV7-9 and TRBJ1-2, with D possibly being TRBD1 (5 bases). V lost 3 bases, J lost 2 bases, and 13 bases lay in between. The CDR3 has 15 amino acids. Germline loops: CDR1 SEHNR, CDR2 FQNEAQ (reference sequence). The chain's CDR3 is CASSFQGPRNYGYTF. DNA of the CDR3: TGTGCCAGCAGCTTCCAGGGACCTCGAAACTATGGCTACACCTTC.

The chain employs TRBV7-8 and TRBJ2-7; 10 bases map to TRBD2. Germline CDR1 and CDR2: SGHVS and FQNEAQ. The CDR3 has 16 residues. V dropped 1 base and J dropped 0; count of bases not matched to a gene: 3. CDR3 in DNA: TGTGCCAGCAGCTTAGGGACTAGCGGTAGCTCCTACGAGCAGTACTTC. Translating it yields CASSLGTSGSSYEQYF.

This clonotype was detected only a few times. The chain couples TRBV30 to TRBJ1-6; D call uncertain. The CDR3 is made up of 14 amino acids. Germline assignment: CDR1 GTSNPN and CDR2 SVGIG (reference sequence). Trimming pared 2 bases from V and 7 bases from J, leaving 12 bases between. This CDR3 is CAWSLGQPNSPLHF. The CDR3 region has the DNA TGTGCCTGGAGTTTGGGTCAGCCAAATTCACCCCTCCACTTT.

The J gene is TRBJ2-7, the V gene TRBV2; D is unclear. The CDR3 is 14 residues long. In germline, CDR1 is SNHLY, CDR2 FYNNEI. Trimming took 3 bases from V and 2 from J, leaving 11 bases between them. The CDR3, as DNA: TGTGCCAGCAGTGAGTTGACACCTACCTACGAGCAGTACTTC. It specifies CASSELTPTYEQYF.

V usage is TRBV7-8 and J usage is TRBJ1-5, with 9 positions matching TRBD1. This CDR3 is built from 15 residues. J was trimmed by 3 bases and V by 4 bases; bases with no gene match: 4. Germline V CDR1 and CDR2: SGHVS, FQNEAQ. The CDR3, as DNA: TGTGCCAGCAGCTCGACAGGGGGTCACAATCAGCCCCAGCATTTT. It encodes CASSSTGGHNQPQHF. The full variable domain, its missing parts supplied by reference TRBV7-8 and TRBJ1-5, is GAGVSQSPRYKVAKRGQDVALRCDPISGHVSLFWYQQALGQGPEFLTYFQNEAQLDKSGLPSDRFFAERPEGSVSTLKIQRTQQEDSAVYLCASSSTGGHNQPQHFGDGTRLSIL.

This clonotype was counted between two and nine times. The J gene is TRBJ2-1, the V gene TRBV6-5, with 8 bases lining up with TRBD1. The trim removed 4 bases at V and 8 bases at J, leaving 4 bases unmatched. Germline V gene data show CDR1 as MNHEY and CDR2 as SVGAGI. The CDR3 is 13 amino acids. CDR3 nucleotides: TGTGCCAGCAGTTCACAGGGGGTCGATGAGCAGTTCTTC. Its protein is CASSSQGVDEQFF.

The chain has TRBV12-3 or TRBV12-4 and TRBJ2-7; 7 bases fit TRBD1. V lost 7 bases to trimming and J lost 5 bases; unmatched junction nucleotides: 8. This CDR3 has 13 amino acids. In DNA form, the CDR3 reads TGTGCCAGCACCCCGACAGGGTTCCACGAGCAGTACTTC. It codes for CASTPTGFHEQYF.

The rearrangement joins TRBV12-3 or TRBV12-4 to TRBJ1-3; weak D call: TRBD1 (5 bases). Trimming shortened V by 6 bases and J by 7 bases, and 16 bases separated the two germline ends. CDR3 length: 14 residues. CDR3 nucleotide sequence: TGTGCCAGCAGACAAACGACAGAGGGCAACACCATATATTTT. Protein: CASRQTTEGNTIYF.

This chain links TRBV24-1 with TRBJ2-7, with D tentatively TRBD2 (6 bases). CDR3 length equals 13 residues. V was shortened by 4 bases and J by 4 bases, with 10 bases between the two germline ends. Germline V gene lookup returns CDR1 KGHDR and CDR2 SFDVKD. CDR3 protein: CATSEPGTYEQYF. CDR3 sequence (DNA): TGTGCCACCAGTGAACCCGGGACTTACGAGCAGTACTTC.

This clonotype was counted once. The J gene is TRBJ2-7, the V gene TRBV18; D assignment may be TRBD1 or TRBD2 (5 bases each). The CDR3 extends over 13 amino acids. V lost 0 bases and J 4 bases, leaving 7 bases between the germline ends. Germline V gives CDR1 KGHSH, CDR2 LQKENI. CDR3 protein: CASSPPRGYEQYF. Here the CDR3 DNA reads TGTGCCAGCTCACCACCGAGGGGTTACGAGCAGTACTTC.

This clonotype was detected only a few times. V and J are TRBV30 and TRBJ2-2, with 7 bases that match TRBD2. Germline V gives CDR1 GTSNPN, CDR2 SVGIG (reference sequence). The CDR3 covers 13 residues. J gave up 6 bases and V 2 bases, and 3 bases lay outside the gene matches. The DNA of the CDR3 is TGTGCCTGGAGTAGTGGGGGGGCCGGGGAGCTGTTTTTT. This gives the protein CAWSSGGAGELFF.

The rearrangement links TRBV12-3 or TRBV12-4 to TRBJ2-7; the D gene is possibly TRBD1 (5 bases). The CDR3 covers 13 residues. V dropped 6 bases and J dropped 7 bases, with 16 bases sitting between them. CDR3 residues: CASSTLGQQEQYF. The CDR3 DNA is TGTGCCAGCAGCACTCTGGGGCAACAGGAGCAGTACTTC.

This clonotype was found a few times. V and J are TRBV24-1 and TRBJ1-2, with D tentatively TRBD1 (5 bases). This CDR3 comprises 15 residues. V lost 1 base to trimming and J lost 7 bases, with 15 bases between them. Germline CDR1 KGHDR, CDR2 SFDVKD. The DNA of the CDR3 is TGTGCCACCAGTGATTTTAGGGACCCAAGTCTTGGCTACACCTTC. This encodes CATSDFRDPSLGYTF.

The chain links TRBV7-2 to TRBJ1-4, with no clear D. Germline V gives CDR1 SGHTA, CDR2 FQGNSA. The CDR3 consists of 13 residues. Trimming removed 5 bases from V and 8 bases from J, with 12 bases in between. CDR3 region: CASSPTSTEKLFF. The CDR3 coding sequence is TGTGCCAGCAGCCCTACCTCCACGGAAAAACTGTTTTTT. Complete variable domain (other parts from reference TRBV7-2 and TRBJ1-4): GAGVSQSPSNKVTEKGKDVELRCDPISGHTALYWYRQSLGQGLEFLIYFQGNSAPDKSGLPSDRFSAERTGGSVSTLTIQRTQQEDSAVYLCASSPTSTEKLFFGSGTQLSVL.

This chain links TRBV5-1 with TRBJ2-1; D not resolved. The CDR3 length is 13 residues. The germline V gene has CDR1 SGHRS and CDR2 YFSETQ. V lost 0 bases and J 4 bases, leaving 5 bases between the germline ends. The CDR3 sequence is CASSLDGYNEQFF. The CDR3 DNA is TGCGCCAGCAGCTTGGACGGGTACAATGAGCAGTTCTTC.

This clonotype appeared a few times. This CDR3 is CASSPRGDEQYF. The CDR3 region has the DNA TGTGCCAGCAGTCCCAGGGGGGACGAGCAGTACTTC. The chain employs TRBV27 and TRBJ2-7; D might be TRBD1 (7 bases). CDR1 and CDR2 (germline): MNHEY, SMNVEV (reference sequence). The CDR3 has 12 residues. The V end was cut by 5 bases, the J end by 5 bases, with 10 bases between.

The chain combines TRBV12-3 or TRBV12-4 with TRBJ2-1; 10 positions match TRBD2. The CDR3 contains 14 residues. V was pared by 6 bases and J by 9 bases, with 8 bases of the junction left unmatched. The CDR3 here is CASSRSGGAFEQFF. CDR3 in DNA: TGTGCCAGCAGCCGGAGCGGGGGGGCCTTTGAGCAGTTCTTC.

In DNA, the CDR3 is TGCAGCGTTGAAACTTCTCCCTACGAGCAGTACTTC. Protein product: CSVETSPYEQYF. This chain links TRBV29-1 with TRBJ2-7; D ambiguous. Germline V gene lookup returns CDR1 SQVTM and CDR2 ANQGSEA. The CDR3 consists of 12 residues. V lost 2 bases to trimming and J lost 2 bases, with 7 bases between them.

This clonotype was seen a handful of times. The DNA of the CDR3 is TGCGCCAGCAGCGTGGGACTAGCGGGGTGCCAGGGCTACAATGAGCAGTTCTTC. It is translated as CASSVGLAGCQGYNEQFF. V usage is TRBV5-1 and J usage is TRBJ2-1; 13 bases line up with TRBD2. The CDR3 has 18 residues. V trimming: 4 bases; J trimming: 3 bases; junction bases outside the gene matches: 10. Per germline, CDR1 SGHRS and CDR2 YFSETQ.

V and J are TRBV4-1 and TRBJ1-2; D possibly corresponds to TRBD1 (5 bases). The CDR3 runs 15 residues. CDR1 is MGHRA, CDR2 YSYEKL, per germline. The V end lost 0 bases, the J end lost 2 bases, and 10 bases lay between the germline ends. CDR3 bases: TGCGCCAGCAGCCAAGATTCTGACAGCAACTATGGCTACACCTTC. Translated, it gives CASSQDSDSNYGYTF.

CDR3 protein: CASSQTPGQGYEQYF. In nucleotides, the CDR3 is TGCGCCAGCAGCCAAACCCCGGGACAGGGCTACGAGCAGTACTTC. The V and J genes are TRBV4-3 and TRBJ2-7; 9 bases are shared with TRBD1. The germline CDR1 and CDR2 sequences are LGHNA and YSLEER. The V segment lost 2 bases and the J segment 3 bases; nucleotides outside the gene matches: 5. This CDR3 comprises 15 residues.

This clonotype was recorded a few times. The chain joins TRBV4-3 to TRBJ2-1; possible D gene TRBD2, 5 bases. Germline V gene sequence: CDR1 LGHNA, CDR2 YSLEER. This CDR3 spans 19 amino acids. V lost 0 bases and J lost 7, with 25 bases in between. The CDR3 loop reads CASSQDEGQAYLVDNEQFF. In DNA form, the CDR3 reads TGCGCCAGCAGCCAAGACGAGGGCCAGGCGTATTTGGTAGATAATGAGCAGTTCTTC.

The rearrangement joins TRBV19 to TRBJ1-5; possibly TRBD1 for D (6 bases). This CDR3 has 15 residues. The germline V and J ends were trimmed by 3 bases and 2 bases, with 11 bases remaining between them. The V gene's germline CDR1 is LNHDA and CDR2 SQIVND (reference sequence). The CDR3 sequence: CASSMDSGGNQPQHF. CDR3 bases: TGTGCCAGTAGTATGGACAGCGGAGGCAATCAGCCCCAGCATTTT. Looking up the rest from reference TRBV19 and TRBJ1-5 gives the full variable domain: DGGITQSPKYLFRKEGQNVTLSCEQNLNHDAMYWYRQDPGQGLRLIYYSQIVNDFQKGDIAEGYSVSREKKESFPLTVTSAQKNPTAFYLCASSMDSGGNQPQHFGDGTRLSIL.